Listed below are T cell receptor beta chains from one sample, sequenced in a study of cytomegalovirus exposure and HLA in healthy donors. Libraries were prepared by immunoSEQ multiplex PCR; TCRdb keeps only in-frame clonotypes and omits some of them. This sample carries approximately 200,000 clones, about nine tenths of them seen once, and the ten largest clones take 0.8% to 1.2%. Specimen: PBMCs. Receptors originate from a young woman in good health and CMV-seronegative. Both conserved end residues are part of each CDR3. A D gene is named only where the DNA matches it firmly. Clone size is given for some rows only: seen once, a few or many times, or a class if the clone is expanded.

CDR3aa: CASSELGDSEQFF
CDR3nt: TGTGCCAGCAGTGAATTGGGGGACTCGGAGCAGTTCTTC
d_gene: .
v_gene: TRBV25-1
j_gene: TRBJ2-1
abundance: once

CDR3aa: CASSYNPGIITLTEAFF
CDR3nt: TGTGCCAGCAGCTACAATCCGGGAATTATCACGCTCACTGAAGCTTTCTTT
d_gene: .
v_gene: TRBV11-3
j_gene: TRBJ1-1
abundance: .

CDR3aa: CASSFPGLWQYF
CDR3nt: TGTGCCAGCAGCTTCCCCGGTTTATGGCAGTATTTT
d_gene: .
v_gene: TRBV7-2
j_gene: TRBJ2-3
abundance: .

CDR3aa: CASEYLSGTGPDTQYF
CDR3nt: TGTGCCAGCGAGTACCTAAGTGGGACAGGACCAGATACGCAGTATTTT
d_gene: TRBD1
v_gene: TRBV28
j_gene: TRBJ2-3
abundance: .

CDR3aa: CASKLSSGNTIYF
CDR3nt: TGTGCCAGCAAACTGAGCTCTGGAAACACCATATATTTT
d_gene: .
v_gene: TRBV6-5
j_gene: TRBJ1-3
abundance: .

CDR3aa: CASGVGGRDTEAFF
CDR3nt: TGTGCCAGCGGGGTAGGAGGGCGAGACACTGAAGCTTTCTTT
d_gene: .
v_gene: TRBV6-1
j_gene: TRBJ1-1
abundance: .

CDR3aa: CASSYSQDKAFGYTF
CDR3nt: TGTGCCAGCAGTTACTCGCAGGACAAAGCCTTTGGCTACACCTTC
d_gene: .
v_gene: TRBV6-5
j_gene: TRBJ1-2
abundance: .

CDR3aa: CSVSGLTSSYNEQFF
CDR3nt: TGCAGCGTGAGTGGACTGACCAGCTCCTACAATGAGCAGTTCTTC
d_gene: .
v_gene: TRBV29-1
j_gene: TRBJ2-1
abundance: .

CDR3aa: CASSSPPKTGALNEKLFF
CDR3nt: TGTGCCAGCAGCTCCCCGCCCAAAACAGGGGCCCTTAATGAAAAACTGTTTTTT
d_gene: TRBD1
v_gene: TRBV7-2
j_gene: TRBJ1-4
abundance: .

CDR3aa: CASRLRGTFGYTF
CDR3nt: TGTGCCAGCAGGCTTCGCGGGACGTTTGGCTACACCTTC
d_gene: .
v_gene: TRBV6-1
j_gene: TRBJ1-2
abundance: .

CDR3aa: CASSYEQNNSPLHF
CDR3nt: TGTGCCAGCAGTTACGAACAGAATAATTCACCCCTCCACTTT
d_gene: .
v_gene: TRBV6-5
j_gene: TRBJ1-6
abundance: .

CDR3aa: CASSYNSGNSYEQYF
CDR3nt: TGCGCCAGCAGCTACAATAGCGGGAACTCCTACGAGCAGTACTTC
d_gene: TRBD2
v_gene: TRBV5-1
j_gene: TRBJ2-7
abundance: .

CDR3aa: CASSRGTYEQYF
CDR3nt: TGTGCCAGCAGTAGGGGTACCTACGAGCAGTACTTC
d_gene: .
v_gene: TRBV25-1
j_gene: TRBJ2-7
abundance: .

CDR3aa: CASSYPGQSNTEAFF
CDR3nt: TGTGCCAGCAGTTACCCGGGACAGTCGAACACTGAAGCTTTCTTT
d_gene: TRBD1
v_gene: TRBV6-5
j_gene: TRBJ1-1
abundance: .

CDR3aa: CASSLLFGETQYF
CDR3nt: TGTGCCAGCAGCTTACTTTTCGGAGAGACCCAGTACTTC
d_gene: .
v_gene: TRBV7-9
j_gene: TRBJ2-5
abundance: .

CDR3aa: CASSVGGGLAGGRLEQYF
CDR3nt: TGTGCCAGCAGCGTAGGAGGGGGACTAGCGGGAGGAAGACTCGAGCAGTACTTC
d_gene: TRBD2
v_gene: TRBV9
j_gene: TRBJ2-7
abundance: .

CDR3aa: CAWSWTRGADTEAFF
CDR3nt: TGTGCCTGGAGTTGGACCAGGGGGGCGGACACTGAAGCTTTCTTT
d_gene: TRBD1
v_gene: TRBV30
j_gene: TRBJ1-1
abundance: .

CDR3aa: CAWSVGGKNNEQFF
CDR3nt: TGTGCCTGGAGTGTTGGCGGGAAAAACAATGAGCAGTTCTTC
d_gene: .
v_gene: TRBV30
j_gene: TRBJ2-1
abundance: .

CDR3aa: CASSYRGQGQPQHF
CDR3nt: TGTGCCAGCAGTTACCGAGGACAGGGTCAGCCCCAGCATTTT
d_gene: TRBD1
v_gene: TRBV6-5
j_gene: TRBJ1-5
abundance: .

CDR3aa: CASSPGMNYGYTF
CDR3nt: TGCGCCAGCAGTCCAGGGATGAACTATGGCTACACCTTC
d_gene: .
v_gene: TRBV5-1
j_gene: TRBJ1-2
abundance: few

CDR3aa: CASSLDEGIQPQHF
CDR3nt: TGTGCCAGCAGCTTAGACGAGGGAATCCAGCCCCAGCATTTT
d_gene: .
v_gene: TRBV7-6
j_gene: TRBJ1-5
abundance: .

CDR3aa: CAWNGPGATVSSYEQYF
CDR3nt: TGTGCCTGGAATGGTCCAGGTGCTACAGTTAGCTCCTACGAGCAGTACTTC
d_gene: .
v_gene: TRBV30
j_gene: TRBJ2-7
abundance: few

CDR3aa: CAWSGAGREQYF
CDR3nt: TGTGCCTGGAGTGGAGCAGGGCGCGAGCAGTACTTC
d_gene: .
v_gene: TRBV30
j_gene: TRBJ2-7
abundance: .

CDR3aa: CATTILDRGSNQPQHF
CDR3nt: TGTGCCACCACCATCTTGGACAGGGGGTCCAATCAGCCCCAGCATTTT
d_gene: TRBD1
v_gene: TRBV15
j_gene: TRBJ1-5
abundance: .

CDR3aa: CSVRPQGGTSGANVLTF
CDR3nt: TGCAGCGTAAGGCCCCAGGGGGGCACCTCTGGGGCCAACGTCCTGACTTTC
d_gene: .
v_gene: TRBV29-1
j_gene: TRBJ2-6
abundance: .

CDR3aa: CASSVGAGVADTQYF
CDR3nt: TGTGCCAGCAGCGTAGGTGCGGGAGTGGCAGATACGCAGTATTTT
d_gene: TRBD2
v_gene: TRBV9
j_gene: TRBJ2-3
abundance: .

CDR3aa: CASGTTGNEQFF
CDR3nt: TGTGCCAGCGGGACTACGGGCAATGAGCAGTTCTTC
d_gene: TRBD2
v_gene: TRBV27
j_gene: TRBJ2-1
abundance: .

CDR3aa: CASSEVDTSYGYTF
CDR3nt: TGTGCCAGCAGTGAAGTCGACACATCCTATGGCTACACCTTC
d_gene: .
v_gene: TRBV6-1
j_gene: TRBJ1-2
abundance: .

CDR3aa: CASLEVRASGKDEQFF
CDR3nt: TGTGCCAGCTTAGAGGTCAGGGCTAGCGGGAAGGATGAGCAGTTCTTC
d_gene: TRBD2
v_gene: TRBV7-2
j_gene: TRBJ2-1
abundance: .

CDR3aa: CASSPGQGGEKLFF
CDR3nt: TGCGCCAGCAGCCCTGGACAGGGTGGCGAAAAACTGTTTTTT
d_gene: TRBD1
v_gene: TRBV5-1
j_gene: TRBJ1-4
abundance: .

CDR3aa: CASSLFPIGGSYEQYF
CDR3nt: TGTGCCAGCAGTTTATTCCCTATAGGGGGATCCTACGAGCAGTACTTC
d_gene: .
v_gene: TRBV27
j_gene: TRBJ2-7
abundance: .

CDR3aa: CASGRGNTEAFF
CDR3nt: TGTGCCAGTGGCAGGGGGAACACTGAAGCTTTCTTT
d_gene: .
v_gene: TRBV19
j_gene: TRBJ1-1
abundance: .

CDR3aa: CASSLRRGLNTEAFF
CDR3nt: TGTGCCAGCAGTTTAAGGCGAGGCCTGAACACTGAAGCTTTCTTT
d_gene: .
v_gene: TRBV27
j_gene: TRBJ1-1
abundance: once

CDR3aa: CASSFRSRTYEQYF
CDR3nt: TGCGCCAGCAGCTTTCGGAGTAGGACCTACGAGCAGTACTTC
d_gene: .
v_gene: TRBV5-1
j_gene: TRBJ2-7
abundance: .

CDR3aa: CASSTPSGGPSTDTQYF
CDR3nt: TGTGCCAGCAGTACTCCTAGCGGGGGGCCTAGCACAGATACGCAGTATTTT
d_gene: TRBD2
v_gene: TRBV2
j_gene: TRBJ2-3
abundance: .

CDR3aa: CASSLSRGNTEAFF
CDR3nt: TGTGCCAGTAGCCTTTCCAGGGGGAACACTGAAGCTTTCTTT
d_gene: .
v_gene: TRBV19
j_gene: TRBJ1-1
abundance: once

CDR3aa: CASSLRANYGYTF
CDR3nt: TGTGCCAGCAGCTTACGAGCTAACTATGGCTACACCTTC
d_gene: .
v_gene: TRBV13
j_gene: TRBJ1-2
abundance: .

CDR3aa: CASSRLPGLAGAYEQYF
CDR3nt: TGCGCCAGCAGCCGCCTGCCAGGACTAGCGGGAGCCTACGAGCAGTACTTC
d_gene: TRBD2
v_gene: TRBV4-1
j_gene: TRBJ2-7
abundance: .

CDR3aa: CASKGTGWDEQYF
CDR3nt: TGTGCCAGCAAAGGGACAGGGTGGGACGAGCAGTACTTC
d_gene: TRBD1
v_gene: TRBV6-5
j_gene: TRBJ2-7
abundance: .

CDR3aa: CASSQDRTGGSNQPQHF
CDR3nt: TGCGCCAGCAGCCAAGATCGGACAGGGGGAAGCAATCAGCCCCAGCATTTT
d_gene: TRBD1
v_gene: TRBV4-1
j_gene: TRBJ1-5
abundance: .

CDR3aa: CASSPREGTYEQYF
CDR3nt: TGTGCCAGCTCACCGAGGGAAGGAACCTACGAGCAGTACTTC
d_gene: .
v_gene: TRBV18
j_gene: TRBJ2-7
abundance: few

CDR3aa: CASSQGHQPQHF
CDR3nt: TGTGCCAGCAGTCAGGGCCATCAGCCCCAGCATTTT
d_gene: .
v_gene: TRBV2
j_gene: TRBJ1-5
abundance: .

CDR3aa: CASSLGTGASGELFF
CDR3nt: TGTGCCAGTAGTCTGGGGACAGGGGCGAGCGGGGAGCTGTTTTTT
d_gene: TRBD1
v_gene: TRBV19
j_gene: TRBJ2-2
abundance: .

CDR3aa: CASSLAWSRGTEQFF
CDR3nt: TGTGCCAGCAGCTTAGCGTGGTCTAGGGGAACTGAGCAGTTCTTC
d_gene: .
v_gene: TRBV7-2
j_gene: TRBJ2-1
abundance: .

CDR3aa: CASSSGMVGYGYTF
CDR3nt: TGTGCCAGCAGCTCGGGGATGGTAGGCTATGGCTACACCTTC
d_gene: .
v_gene: TRBV7-6
j_gene: TRBJ1-2
abundance: .

CDR3aa: CASTAQGAGANVLTF
CDR3nt: TGTGCCAGCACCGCACAGGGGGCTGGGGCCAACGTCCTGACTTTC
d_gene: TRBD1
v_gene: TRBV27
j_gene: TRBJ2-6
abundance: .

CDR3aa: CASSVSGSSGNTIYF
CDR3nt: TGTGCCAGCAGCGTCTCGGGGTCCTCTGGAAACACCATATATTTT
d_gene: .
v_gene: TRBV2
j_gene: TRBJ1-3
abundance: .

CDR3aa: CASSRPQETQYF
CDR3nt: TGTGCCAGCAGCCGTCCTCAAGAGACCCAGTACTTC
d_gene: .
v_gene: TRBV5-4
j_gene: TRBJ2-5
abundance: .

CDR3aa: CASRWKGTEAFF
CDR3nt: TGTGCCAGCAGATGGAAGGGGACTGAAGCTTTCTTT
d_gene: .
v_gene: TRBV11-2
j_gene: TRBJ1-1
abundance: .